This record concerns one T cell receptor (beta chain) sequence. Its antigen is currently unknown. The source of the sample is a study of OX40 agonist ivuxolimab in advanced cancers. Study-level information: The patients received agonistic anti-OX40 (CD134) antibody ivuxolimab.

The protocol was immunoSEQ multiplex PCR, while the TCRdb copy is restricted to in-frame clones and leaves out a portion. Of 25,000 to 35,000 clones in the sample, 84% were seen once. Study-level results: Normalized T-cell clonal expansion was also low in a subset of nonresponders.

Blood sampling was done at baseline, cycle 4 day 1, and cycle 7 day 1. The germline V and J ends were trimmed by 0 bases and 4 bases, with 7 bases remaining between them. Germline V gives CDR1 MNHEY, CDR2 SVGAGI. The CDR3 is made up of 13 amino acids. The chain carries TRBV6-5 and TRBJ2-7; the D is unclear. The clonotype originates from an adult with an advanced solid tumor such as melanoma, head and neck, liver or kidney cancer. The specimen comprised CD4+ or CD8+ T cells sorted from blood, sampled in a trial of the OX40 agonist ivuxolimab. The CDR3 DNA reads TGTGCCAGCAGTTACTCGAAGAGATACGAGCAGTACTTC. It is translated as CASSYSKRYEQYF.